These 13 T cell receptor beta chains originate from one sample sequenced in a study of blood T cell repertoires in COVID-19. TCRdb's table, derived via immunoSEQ multiplex PCR, lists solely in-frame clones and lacks some. The table lists just over 350,000 clones, roughly 87% of them singletons. Sequenced sample: PBMCs or T cells enriched from blood (not recorded which). These receptors were collected from a woman between 25 and 40 years old who had recovered from COVID-19.

This chain connects TRBV18 to TRBJ2-3; D unclear. Germline V gene lookup returns CDR1 KGHSH and CDR2 LQKENI. The V end lost 3 bases, the J end lost 0 bases, and 7 bases lay between the germline ends. CDR3 length equals 14 residues. The CDR3 sequence: CASSPMGSTDTQYF. The CDR3 coding sequence is TGTGCCAGCTCACCGATGGGCAGCACAGATACGCAGTATTTT.

The chain combines TRBV5-1 with TRBJ2-7; D might be TRBD1 (6 bases). The CDR3 spans 16 residues. V was pared by 0 bases and J by 6 bases, with 19 bases between. Germline values: CDR1 SGHRS, CDR2 YFSETQ. CDR3 coding DNA: TGCGCCAGCAGCTTGGGAAGTGGGACATTGGGCCTCGAGCAGTACTTC. Translated: CASSLGSGTLGLEQYF.

The rearrangement joins TRBV10-3 to TRBJ2-1; TRBD1 aligns across 9 bases. In germline, CDR1 is ENHRY, CDR2 SYGVKD. The CDR3 is made up of 14 amino acids. Losses at the gene ends were 7 bases for V and 4 bases for J; bases not matched to a gene: 5. The CDR3 here is CAINRDRDYNEQFF. CDR3 DNA sequence: TGTGCCATCAACCGGGACAGGGATTACAATGAGCAGTTCTTC.

The chain is built from TRBV5-4 and TRBJ2-3; 8 bases match TRBD1. In germline, CDR1 is SGHNT, CDR2 YYREEE (reference sequence). The V segment lost 3 bases and the J segment 2 bases; nucleotides outside the gene matches: 5. This CDR3 has 15 amino acids. The CDR3 here is CASSSRDRSTDTQYF. CDR3 coding DNA: TGTGCCAGCAGCTCCCGGGACAGGTCCACAGATACGCAGTATTTT. The full variable domain, with the rest looked up from reference TRBV5-4 and TRBJ2-3, is ETGVTQSPTHLIKTRGQQVTLRCSSQSGHNTVSWYQQALGQGPQFIFQYYREEENGRGNFPPRFSGLQFPNYSSELNVNALELDDSALYLCASSSRDRSTDTQYFGPGTRLTVL.

The gene calls are TRBV27 and TRBJ1-5; D remains ambiguous. The V gene's germline CDR1 is MNHEY and CDR2 SMNVEV (reference sequence). This CDR3 is built from 15 residues. V was cut by 6 bases and J by 0 bases, with 12 bases left in between. The CDR3 DNA follows: TGTGCCAGCAGCCGCGGAGGGCGTAGCAATCAGCCCCAGCATTTT. It translates to CASSRGGRSNQPQHF.

This clone showed up just once. The J gene is TRBJ2-5, the V gene TRBV29-1; TRBD2 matches at 8 bases. Losses at the gene ends were 4 bases for V and 5 bases for J; bases not matched to a gene: 15. From germline, CDR1 is SQVTM and CDR2 ANQGSEA. The CDR3 has 16 residues. The CDR3 region is CSVGDTEAGVRETQYF. In DNA, the CDR3 is TGCAGCGTTGGGGACACCGAAGCGGGAGTCCGGGAGACCCAGTACTTC.

The rearrangement links TRBV27 to TRBJ2-7; 12 bases are shared with TRBD2. The CDR3 loop spans 15 amino acids. V dropped 5 bases and J dropped 0; count of bases not matched to a gene: 2. Germline CDR1 is MNHEY and CDR2 is SMNVEV (reference sequence). The CDR3 sequence: CASSLAGGSSYEQYF. CDR3 DNA: TGTGCCAGCAGTCTAGCGGGAGGGTCCTCCTACGAGCAGTACTTC.

This chain uses TRBV10-3 with TRBJ1-5, with D possibly matching TRBD1 (5 bases). Trimming pared 4 bases from V and 3 bases from J, leaving 13 bases between. The CDR3 loop spans 15 amino acids. In germline, CDR1 is ENHRY, CDR2 SYGVKD. CDR3 in amino acids: CAISGGGNNNQPQHF. As DNA, the CDR3 is TGTGCCATCAGTGGGGGGGGTAATAACAATCAGCCCCAGCATTTT.

This clone turned up a few times. The chain employs TRBV7-9 and TRBJ2-7, with 11 bases that match TRBD1. The ends lost 5 bases at V and 6 bases at J; junction bases unmatched: 9. CDR3 size: 15 residues. Germline CDR1 is SEHNR and CDR2 is FQNEAQ (reference sequence). DNA for the CDR3: TGTGCCAGCAGCCGATCGGGGACAGGGGGTGCCGAGCAGTACTTC. It codes for CASSRSGTGGAEQYF.

The sample holds a few counts of this clone. At the DNA level, this CDR3 is encoded by other sequences in the same sample as well. The chain recombines TRBV5-1 with TRBJ2-7; D is possibly TRBD1 (6 bases). V was cut by 4 bases and J by 1 base, with 15 bases left in between. Germline CDR1 reads SGHRS; CDR2 reads YFSETQ. This CDR3 region has 15 residues. The CDR3 DNA follows: TGCGCCAGCAGCACCACAGGGTTAAGGTCCTACGAGCAGTACTTC. It is translated as CASSTTGLRSYEQYF.

The chain recombines TRBV18 with TRBJ1-2; the D is unclear. With 2 bases removed from V and 0 bases from J, the gap between germline ends came to 7 bases. Germline CDR1 reads KGHSH; CDR2 reads LQKENI. This CDR3 comprises 14 residues. The CDR3 spells CASSPGGTNYGYTF. Written as DNA, the CDR3 is TGTGCCAGCTCACCAGGCGGAACTAACTATGGCTACACCTTC.

J is TRBJ2-3 and V is TRBV27; the match to TRBD2 covers 9 bases. J lost 3 bases, V lost 4 bases, and 8 bases had no gene match. The CDR3 totals 16 residues. Germline-derived CDR1 and CDR2 are MNHEY and SMNVEV (reference sequence). The CDR3 DNA follows: TGTGCCAGCAGTTCTCTTGGCCTAGCGGGAACAGATACGCAGTATTTT. Translated: CASSSLGLAGTDTQYF.

At least ten counts were recorded for this clone. The V gene is TRBV6-5, the J gene TRBJ2-3; tentatively, D is TRBD1 (6 bases). CDR1 is MNHEY and CDR2 is SVGAGI in the germline V gene. This CDR3 spans 15 amino acids. V was cut by 3 bases and J by 6 bases, with 16 bases left in between. The DNA of the CDR3 is TGTGCCAGCAGTTATAGGACTGGGACACCGGATACGCAGTATTTT. Its protein is CASSYRTGTPDTQYF.